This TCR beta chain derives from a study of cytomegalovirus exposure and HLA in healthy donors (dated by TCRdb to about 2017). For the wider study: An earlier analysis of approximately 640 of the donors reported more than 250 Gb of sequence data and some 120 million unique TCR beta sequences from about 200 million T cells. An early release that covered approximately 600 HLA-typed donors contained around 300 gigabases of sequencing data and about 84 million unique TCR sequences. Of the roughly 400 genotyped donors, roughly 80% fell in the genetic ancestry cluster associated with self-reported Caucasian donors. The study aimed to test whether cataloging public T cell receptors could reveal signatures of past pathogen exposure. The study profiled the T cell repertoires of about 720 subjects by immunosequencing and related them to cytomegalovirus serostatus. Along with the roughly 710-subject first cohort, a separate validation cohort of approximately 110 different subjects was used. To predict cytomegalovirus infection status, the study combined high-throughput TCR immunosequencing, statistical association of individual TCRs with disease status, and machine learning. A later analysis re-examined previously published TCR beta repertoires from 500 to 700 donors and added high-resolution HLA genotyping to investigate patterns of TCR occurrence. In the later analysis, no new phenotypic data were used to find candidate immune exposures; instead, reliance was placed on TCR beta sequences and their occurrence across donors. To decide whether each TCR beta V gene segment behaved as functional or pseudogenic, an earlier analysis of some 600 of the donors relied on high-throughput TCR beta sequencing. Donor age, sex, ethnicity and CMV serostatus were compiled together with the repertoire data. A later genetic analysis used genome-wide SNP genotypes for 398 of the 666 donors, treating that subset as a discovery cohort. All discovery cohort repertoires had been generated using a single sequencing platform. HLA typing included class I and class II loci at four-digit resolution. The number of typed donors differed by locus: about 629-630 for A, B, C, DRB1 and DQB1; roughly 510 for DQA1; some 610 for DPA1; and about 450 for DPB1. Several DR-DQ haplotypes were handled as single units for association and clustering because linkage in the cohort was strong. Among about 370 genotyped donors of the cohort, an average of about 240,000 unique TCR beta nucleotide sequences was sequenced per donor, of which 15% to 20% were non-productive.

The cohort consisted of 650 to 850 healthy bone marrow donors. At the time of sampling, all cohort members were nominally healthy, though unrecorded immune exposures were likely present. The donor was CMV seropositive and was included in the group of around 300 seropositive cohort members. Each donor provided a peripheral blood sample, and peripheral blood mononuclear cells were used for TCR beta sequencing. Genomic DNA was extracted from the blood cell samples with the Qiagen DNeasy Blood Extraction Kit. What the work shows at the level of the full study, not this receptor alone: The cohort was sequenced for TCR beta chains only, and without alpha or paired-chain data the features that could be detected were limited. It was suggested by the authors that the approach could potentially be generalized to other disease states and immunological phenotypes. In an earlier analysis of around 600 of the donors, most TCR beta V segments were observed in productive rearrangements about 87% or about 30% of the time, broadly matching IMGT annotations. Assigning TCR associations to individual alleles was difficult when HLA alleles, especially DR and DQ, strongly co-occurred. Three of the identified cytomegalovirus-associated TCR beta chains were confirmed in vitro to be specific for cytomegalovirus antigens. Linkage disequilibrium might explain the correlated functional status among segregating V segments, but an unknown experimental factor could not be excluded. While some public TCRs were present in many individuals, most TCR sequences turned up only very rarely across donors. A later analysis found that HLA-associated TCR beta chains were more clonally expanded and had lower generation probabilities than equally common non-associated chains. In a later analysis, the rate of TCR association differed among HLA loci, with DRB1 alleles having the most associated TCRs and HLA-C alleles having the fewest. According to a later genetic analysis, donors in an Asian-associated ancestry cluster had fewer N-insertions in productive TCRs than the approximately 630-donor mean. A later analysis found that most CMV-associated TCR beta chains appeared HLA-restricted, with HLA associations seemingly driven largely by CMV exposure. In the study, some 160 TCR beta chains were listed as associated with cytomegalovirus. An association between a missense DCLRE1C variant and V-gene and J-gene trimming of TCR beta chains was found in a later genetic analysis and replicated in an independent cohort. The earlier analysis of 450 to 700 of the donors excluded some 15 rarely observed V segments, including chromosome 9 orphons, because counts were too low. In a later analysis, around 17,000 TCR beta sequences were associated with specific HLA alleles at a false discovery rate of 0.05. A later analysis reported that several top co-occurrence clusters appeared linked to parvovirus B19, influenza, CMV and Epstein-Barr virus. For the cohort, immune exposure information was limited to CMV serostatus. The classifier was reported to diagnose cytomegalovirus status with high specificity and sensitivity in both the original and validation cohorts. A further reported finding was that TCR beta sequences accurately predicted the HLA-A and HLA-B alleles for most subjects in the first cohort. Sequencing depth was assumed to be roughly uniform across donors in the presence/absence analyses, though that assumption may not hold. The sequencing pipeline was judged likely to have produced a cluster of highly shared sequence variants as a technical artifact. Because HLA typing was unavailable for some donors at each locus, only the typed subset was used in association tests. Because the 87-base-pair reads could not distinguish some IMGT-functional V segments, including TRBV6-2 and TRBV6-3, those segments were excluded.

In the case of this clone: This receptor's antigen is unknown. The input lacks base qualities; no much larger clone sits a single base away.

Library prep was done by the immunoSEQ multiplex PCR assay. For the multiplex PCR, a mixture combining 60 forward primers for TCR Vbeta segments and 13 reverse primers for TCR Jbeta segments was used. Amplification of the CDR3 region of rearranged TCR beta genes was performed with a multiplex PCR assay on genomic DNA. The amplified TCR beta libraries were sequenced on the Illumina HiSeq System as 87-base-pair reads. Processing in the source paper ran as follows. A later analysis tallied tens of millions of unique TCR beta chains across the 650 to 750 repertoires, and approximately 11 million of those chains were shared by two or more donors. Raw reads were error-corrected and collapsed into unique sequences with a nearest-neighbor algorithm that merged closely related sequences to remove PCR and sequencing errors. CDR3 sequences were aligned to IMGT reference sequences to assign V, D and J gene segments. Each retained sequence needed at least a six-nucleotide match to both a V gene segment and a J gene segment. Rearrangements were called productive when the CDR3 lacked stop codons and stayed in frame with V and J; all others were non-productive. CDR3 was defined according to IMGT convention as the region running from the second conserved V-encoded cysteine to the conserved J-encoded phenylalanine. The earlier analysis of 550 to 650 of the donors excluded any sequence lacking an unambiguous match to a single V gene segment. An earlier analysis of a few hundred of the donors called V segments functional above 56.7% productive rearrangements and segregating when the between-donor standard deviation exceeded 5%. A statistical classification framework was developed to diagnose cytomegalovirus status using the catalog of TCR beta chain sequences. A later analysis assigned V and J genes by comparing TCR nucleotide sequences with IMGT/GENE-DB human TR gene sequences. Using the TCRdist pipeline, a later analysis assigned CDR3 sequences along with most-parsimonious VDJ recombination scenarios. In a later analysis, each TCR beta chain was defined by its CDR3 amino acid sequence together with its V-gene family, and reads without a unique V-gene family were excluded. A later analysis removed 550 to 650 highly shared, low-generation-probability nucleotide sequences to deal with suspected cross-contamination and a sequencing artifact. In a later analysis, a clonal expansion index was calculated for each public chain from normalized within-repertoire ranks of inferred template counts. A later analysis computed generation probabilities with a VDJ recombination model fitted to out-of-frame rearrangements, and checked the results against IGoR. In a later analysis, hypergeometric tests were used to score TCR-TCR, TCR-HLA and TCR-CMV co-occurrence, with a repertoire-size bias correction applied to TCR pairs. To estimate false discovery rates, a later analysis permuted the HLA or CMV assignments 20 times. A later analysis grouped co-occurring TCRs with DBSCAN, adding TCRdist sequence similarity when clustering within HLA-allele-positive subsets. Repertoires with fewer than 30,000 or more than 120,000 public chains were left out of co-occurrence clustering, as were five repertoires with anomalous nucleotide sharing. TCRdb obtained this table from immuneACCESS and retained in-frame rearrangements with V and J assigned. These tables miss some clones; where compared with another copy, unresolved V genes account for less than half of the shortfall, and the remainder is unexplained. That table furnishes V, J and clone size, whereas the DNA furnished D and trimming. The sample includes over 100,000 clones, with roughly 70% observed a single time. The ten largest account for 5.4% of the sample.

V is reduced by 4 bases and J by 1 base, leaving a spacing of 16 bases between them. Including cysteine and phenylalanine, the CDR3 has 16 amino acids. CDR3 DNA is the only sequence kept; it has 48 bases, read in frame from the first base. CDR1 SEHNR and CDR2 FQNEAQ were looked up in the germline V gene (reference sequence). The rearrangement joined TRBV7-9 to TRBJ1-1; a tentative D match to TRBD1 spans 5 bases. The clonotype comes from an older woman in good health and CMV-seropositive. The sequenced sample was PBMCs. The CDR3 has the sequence CASSSGGGRANTEAFF. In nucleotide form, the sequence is TGTGCCAGCAGCTCCGGGGGGGGACGGGCGAACACTGAAGCTTTCTTT.